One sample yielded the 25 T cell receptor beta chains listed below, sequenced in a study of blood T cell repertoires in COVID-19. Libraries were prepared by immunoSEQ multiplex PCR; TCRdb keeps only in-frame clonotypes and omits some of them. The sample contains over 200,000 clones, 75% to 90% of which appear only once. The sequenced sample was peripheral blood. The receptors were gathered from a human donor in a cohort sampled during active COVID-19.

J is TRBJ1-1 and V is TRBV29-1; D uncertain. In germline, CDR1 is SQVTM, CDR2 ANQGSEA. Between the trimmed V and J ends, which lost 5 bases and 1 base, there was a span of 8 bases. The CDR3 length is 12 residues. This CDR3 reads CSVRNRNTEAFF. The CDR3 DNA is TGCAGCGTTAGAAACAGGAACACTGAAGCTTTCTTT.

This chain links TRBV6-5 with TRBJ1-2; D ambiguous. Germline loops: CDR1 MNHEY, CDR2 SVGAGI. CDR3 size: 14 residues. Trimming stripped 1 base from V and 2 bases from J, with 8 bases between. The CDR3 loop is CASSYFSGNYGYTF. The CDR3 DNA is TGTGCCAGCAGTTACTTCTCCGGGAACTATGGCTACACCTTC.

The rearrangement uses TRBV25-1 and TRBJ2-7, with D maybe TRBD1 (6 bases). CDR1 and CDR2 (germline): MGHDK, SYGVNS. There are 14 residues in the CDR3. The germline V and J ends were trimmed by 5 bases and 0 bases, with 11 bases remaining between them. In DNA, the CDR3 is TGTGCCAGCAGTATCGACAGGTTCTCCTACGAGCAGTACTTC. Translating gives CASSIDRFSYEQYF.

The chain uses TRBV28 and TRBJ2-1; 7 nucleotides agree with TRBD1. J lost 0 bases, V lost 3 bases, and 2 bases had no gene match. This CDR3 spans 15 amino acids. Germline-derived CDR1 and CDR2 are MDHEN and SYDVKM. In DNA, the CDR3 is TGTGCCAGCAGTTTGGGACAGAGCTCCTACAATGAGCAGTTCTTC. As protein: CASSLGQSSYNEQFF.

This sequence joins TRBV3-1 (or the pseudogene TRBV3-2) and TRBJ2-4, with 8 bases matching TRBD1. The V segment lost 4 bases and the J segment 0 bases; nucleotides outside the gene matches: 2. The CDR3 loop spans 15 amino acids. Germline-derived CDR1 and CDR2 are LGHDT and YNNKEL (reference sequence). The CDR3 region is CASSLTGGAKNIQYF. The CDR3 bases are TGTGCCAGCAGCCTAACAGGGGGAGCCAAAAACATTCAGTACTTC.

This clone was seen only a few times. CDR3 residues: CATSTGGLAEAFF. DNA for the CDR3: TGTGCCACCAGCACTGGGGGCCTGGCTGAAGCTTTCTTT. The V gene is TRBV24-1, the J gene TRBJ1-1, with D tentatively TRBD1 (6 bases). V was shortened by 7 bases and J by 6 bases, with 14 bases between the two germline ends. Germline assignment: CDR1 KGHDR and CDR2 SFDVKD. The CDR3 is 13 residues long.

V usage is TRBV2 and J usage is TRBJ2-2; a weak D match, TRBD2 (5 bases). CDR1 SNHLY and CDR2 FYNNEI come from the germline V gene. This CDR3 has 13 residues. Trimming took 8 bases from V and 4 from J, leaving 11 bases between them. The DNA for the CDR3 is TGTGCCAGCCGGCCTAGCAGCACCGGGGAGCTGTTTTTT. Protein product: CASRPSSTGELFF.

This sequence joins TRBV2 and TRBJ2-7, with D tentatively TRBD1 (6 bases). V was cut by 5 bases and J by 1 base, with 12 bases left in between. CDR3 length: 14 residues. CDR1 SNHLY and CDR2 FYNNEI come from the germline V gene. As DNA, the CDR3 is TGTGCCAGCAGTCAGGGGTCATTATCCTACGAGCAGTACTTC. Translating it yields CASSQGSLSYEQYF. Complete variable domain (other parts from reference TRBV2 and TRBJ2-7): EPEVTQTPSHQVTQMGQEVILRCVPISNHLYFYWYRQILGQKVEFLVSFYNNEISEKSEIFDDQFSVERPDGSNFTLKIRSTKLEDSAMYFCASSQGSLSYEQYFGPGTRLTVT.

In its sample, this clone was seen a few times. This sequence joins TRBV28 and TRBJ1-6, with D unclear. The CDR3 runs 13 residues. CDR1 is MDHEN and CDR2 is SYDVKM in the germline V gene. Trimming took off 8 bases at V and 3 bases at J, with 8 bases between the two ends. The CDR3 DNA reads TGTGCCAGCGGTACAGTCTATAATTCACCCCTCCACTTT. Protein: CASGTVYNSPLHF.

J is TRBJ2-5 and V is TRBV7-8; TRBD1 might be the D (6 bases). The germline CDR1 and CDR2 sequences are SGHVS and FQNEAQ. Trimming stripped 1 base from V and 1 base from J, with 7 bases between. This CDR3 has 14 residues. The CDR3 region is CASSLGGPQETQYF. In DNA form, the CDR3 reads TGTGCCAGCAGCTTAGGGGGGCCCCAAGAGACCCAGTACTTC.

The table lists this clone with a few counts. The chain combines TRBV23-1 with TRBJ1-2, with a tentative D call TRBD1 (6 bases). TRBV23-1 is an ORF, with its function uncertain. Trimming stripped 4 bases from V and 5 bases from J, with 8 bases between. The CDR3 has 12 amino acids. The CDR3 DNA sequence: TGCGCCAGCAGTCGGACAGTTTATGGCTACACCTTC. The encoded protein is CASSRTVYGYTF.

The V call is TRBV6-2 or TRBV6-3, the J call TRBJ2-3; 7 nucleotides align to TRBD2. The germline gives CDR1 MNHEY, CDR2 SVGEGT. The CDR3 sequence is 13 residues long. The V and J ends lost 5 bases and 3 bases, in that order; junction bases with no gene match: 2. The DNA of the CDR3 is TGTGCCAGCAGTGGGACTATAACAGATACGCAGTATTTT. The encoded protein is CASSGTITDTQYF.

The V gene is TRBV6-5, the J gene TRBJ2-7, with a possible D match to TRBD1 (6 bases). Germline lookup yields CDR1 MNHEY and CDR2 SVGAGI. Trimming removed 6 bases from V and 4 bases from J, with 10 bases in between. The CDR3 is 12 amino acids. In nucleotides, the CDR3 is TGTGCCAGCAGCGCGGACAGATACGAGCAGTACTTC. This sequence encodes CASSADRYEQYF.

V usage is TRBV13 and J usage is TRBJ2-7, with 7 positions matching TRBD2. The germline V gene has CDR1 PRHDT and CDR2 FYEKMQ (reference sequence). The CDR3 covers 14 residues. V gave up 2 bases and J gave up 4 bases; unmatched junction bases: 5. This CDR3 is CASSLMRESYEQYF. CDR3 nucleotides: TGTGCCAGCAGCTTAATGCGGGAGTCATACGAGCAGTACTTC.

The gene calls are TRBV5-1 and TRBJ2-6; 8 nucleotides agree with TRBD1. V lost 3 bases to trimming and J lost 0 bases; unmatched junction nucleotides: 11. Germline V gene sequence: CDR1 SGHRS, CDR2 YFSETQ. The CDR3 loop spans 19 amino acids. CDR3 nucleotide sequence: TGCGCCAGCAGCTCGAACCGGGACAGGCGGCCCTCTGGGGCCAACGTCCTGACTTTC. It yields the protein CASSSNRDRRPSGANVLTF.

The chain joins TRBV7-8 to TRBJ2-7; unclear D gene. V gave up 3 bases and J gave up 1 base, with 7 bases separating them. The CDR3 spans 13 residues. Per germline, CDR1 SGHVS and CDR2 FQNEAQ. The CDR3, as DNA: TGTGCCAGCAGCTTGCAGAGGTCCTACGAGCAGTACTTC. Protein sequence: CASSLQRSYEQYF.

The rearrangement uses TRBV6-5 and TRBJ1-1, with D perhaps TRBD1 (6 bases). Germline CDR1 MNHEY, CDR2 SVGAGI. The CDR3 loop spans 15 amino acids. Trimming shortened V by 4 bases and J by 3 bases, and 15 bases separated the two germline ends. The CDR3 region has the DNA TGTGCCAGCAGTTCTTCTCTATGGACAGACACTGAAGCTTTCTTT. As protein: CASSSSLWTDTEAFF.

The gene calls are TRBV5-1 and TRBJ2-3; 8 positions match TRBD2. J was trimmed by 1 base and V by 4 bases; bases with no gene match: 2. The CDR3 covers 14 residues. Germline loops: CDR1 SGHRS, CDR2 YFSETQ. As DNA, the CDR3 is TGCGCCAGCAGCGTGACTAGCGGCACAGATACGCAGTATTTT. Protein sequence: CASSVTSGTDTQYF.

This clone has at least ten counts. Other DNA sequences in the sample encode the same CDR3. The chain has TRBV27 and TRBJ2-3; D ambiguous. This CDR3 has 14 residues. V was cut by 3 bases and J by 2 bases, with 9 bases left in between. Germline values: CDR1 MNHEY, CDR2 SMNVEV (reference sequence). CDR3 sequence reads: CASSFRDPTDTQYF. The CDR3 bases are TGTGCCAGCAGTTTCCGCGATCCCACAGATACGCAGTATTTT.

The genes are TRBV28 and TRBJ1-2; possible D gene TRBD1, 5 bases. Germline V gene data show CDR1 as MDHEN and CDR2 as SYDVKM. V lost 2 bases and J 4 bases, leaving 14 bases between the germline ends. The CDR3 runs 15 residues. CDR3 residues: CASSLQFARAYGYTF. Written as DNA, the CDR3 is TGTGCCAGCAGTTTACAGTTTGCCAGGGCCTATGGCTACACCTTC.

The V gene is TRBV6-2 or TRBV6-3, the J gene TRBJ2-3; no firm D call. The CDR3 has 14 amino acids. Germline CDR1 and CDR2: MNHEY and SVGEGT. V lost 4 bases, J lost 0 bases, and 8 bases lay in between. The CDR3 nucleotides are TGTGCCAGCAGTTTCCGAGTTAGCACAGATACGCAGTATTTT. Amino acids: CASSFRVSTDTQYF.

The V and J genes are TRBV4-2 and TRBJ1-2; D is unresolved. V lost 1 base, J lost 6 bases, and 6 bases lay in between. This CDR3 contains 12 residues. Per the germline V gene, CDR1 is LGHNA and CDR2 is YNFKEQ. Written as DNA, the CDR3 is TGTGCCAGCAGCCAAGGTCCAGATGGCTACACCTTC. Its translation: CASSQGPDGYTF.

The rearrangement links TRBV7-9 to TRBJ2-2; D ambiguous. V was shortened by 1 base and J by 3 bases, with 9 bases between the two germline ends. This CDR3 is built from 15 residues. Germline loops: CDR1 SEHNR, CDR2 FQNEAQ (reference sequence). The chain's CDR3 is CASSLVNSHTGELFF. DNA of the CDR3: TGTGCCAGCAGCTTAGTTAACAGCCACACCGGGGAGCTGTTTTTT.

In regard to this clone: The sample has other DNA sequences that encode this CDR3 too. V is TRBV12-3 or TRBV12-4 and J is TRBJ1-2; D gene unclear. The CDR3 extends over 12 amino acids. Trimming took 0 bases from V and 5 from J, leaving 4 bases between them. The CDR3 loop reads CASSLAYYGYTF. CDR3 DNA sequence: TGTGCCAGCAGTTTAGCGTATTATGGCTACACCTTC.

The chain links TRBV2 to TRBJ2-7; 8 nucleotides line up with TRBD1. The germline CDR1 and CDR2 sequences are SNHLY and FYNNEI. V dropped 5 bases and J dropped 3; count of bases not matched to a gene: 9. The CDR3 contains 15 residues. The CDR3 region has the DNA TGTGCCAGCAGTAAAGGACAGGGTGTGGTCTACGAGCAGTACTTC. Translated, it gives CASSKGQGVVYEQYF.